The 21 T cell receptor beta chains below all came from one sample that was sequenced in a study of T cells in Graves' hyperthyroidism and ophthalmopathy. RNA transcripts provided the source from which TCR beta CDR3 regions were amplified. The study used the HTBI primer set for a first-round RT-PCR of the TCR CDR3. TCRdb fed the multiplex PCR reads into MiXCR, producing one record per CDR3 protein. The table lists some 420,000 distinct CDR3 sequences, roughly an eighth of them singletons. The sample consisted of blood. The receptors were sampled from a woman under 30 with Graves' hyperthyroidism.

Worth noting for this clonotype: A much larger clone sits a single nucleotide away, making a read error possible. CDR3 sequence: CASSLEQGGGYGYTF. The CDR3 bases are TGTGCCAGCAGCTTAGAACAGGGGGGCGGCTATGGCTACACCTTC. The rearrangement uses TRBV7-6 and TRBJ1-2; 8 bases agree with TRBD1. Per the germline V gene, CDR1 is SGHVS and CDR2 is FNYEAQ. V lost 1 base and J lost 4; bases outside the gene matches: 5. The CDR3 runs 15 residues.

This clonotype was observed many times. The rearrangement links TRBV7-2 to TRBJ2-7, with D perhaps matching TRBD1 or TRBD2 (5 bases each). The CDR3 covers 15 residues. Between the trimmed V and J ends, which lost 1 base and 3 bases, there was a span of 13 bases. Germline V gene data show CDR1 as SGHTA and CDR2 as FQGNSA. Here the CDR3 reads CASSLEGRPFYEQYF. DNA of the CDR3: TGTGCCAGCAGCTTAGAGGGACGGCCCTTCTACGAGCAGTACTTC.

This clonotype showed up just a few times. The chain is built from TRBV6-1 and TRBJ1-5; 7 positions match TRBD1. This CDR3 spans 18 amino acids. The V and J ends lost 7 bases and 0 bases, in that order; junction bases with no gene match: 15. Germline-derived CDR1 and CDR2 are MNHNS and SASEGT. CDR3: CASTPRWSDRISNQPQHF. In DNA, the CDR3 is TGTGCCAGCACCCCCAGGTGGTCGGACAGGATTAGCAATCAGCCCCAGCATTTT.

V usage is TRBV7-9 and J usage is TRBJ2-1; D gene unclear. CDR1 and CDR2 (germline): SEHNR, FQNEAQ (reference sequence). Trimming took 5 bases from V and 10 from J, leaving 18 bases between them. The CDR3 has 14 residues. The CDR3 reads CASSHRTHQGEQFF. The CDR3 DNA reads TGTGCCAGCAGCCACCGGACCCACCAAGGGGAGCAGTTCTTC.

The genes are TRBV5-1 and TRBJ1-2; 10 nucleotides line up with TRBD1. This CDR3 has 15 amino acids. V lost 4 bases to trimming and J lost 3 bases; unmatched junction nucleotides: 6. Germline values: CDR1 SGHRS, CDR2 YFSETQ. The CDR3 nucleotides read TGCGCCAGCAGCAGCGGACAGGGGGACCACTATGGCTACACCTTC. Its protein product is CASSSGQGDHYGYTF.

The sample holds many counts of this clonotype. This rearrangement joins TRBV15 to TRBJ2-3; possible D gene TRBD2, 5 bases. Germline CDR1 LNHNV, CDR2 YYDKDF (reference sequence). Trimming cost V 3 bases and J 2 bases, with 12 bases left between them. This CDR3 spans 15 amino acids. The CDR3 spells CATSSRLKNTDTQYF. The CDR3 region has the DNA TGTGCCACCAGCAGCCGACTAAAAAACACAGATACGCAGTATTTT.

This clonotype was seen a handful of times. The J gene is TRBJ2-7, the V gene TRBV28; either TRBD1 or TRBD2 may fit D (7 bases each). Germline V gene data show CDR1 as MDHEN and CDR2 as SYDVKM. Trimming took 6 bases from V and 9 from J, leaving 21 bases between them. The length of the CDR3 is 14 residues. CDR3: CASSSPNPGGGQYF. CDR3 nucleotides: TGTGCCAGCAGCTCCCCAAATCCAGGGGGGGGGCAGTACTTC.

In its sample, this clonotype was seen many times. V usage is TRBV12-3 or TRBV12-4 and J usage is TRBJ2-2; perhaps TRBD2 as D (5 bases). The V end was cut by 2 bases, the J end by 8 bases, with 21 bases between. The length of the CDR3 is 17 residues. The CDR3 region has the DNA TGTGCCAGCAGTTTAATTCTATCAGCGGAACTGCCGGGGGAGCTGTTTTTT. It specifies CASSLILSAELPGELFF.

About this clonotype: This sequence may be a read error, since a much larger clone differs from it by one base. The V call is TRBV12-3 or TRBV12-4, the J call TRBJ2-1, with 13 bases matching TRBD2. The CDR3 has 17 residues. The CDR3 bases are TGTGCCAGCAGTCCATCCGGACTAGCGGGAGCACGGAATGAGCAGTCCTTC. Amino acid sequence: CASSPSGLAGARNEQSF.

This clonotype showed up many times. CDR3 protein: CASSRGTGYVNEQFF. The CDR3, as DNA: TGCGCCAGCAGCCGAGGGACTGGGTACGTAAATGAGCAGTTCTTC. V gene TRBV4-3 combines with J gene TRBJ2-1; TRBD2 might be the D (6 bases). Germline values: CDR1 LGHNA, CDR2 YSLEER. The CDR3 length is 15 residues. V was pared by 4 bases and J by 7 bases, with 17 bases between.

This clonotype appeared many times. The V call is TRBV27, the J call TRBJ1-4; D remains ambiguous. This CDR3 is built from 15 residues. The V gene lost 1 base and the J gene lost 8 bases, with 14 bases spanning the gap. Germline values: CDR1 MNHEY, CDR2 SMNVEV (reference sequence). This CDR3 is CASSLLGTGEEKLFF. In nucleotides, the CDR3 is TGTGCCAGCAGTTTATTGGGAACGGGAGAGGAAAAACTGTTTTTT.

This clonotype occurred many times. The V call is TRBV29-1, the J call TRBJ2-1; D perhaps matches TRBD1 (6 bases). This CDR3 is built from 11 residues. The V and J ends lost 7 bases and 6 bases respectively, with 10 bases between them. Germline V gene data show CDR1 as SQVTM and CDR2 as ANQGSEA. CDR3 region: CSGGHINEQFF. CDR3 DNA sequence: TGCAGCGGGGGACATATCAATGAGCAGTTCTTC.

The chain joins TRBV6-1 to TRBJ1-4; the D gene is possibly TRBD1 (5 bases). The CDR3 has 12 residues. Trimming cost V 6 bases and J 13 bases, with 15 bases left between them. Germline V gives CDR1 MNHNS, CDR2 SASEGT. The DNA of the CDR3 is TGTGCCAGCAGCGTCAGGCTGGGGCGACTGTTTTTT. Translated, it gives CASSVRLGRLFF.

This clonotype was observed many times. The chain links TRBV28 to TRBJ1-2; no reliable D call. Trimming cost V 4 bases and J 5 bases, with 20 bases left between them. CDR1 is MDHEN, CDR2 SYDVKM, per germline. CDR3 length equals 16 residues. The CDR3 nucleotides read TGTGCCAGCAGTTCCGGACTCCGTGGTCTTAGGTATGGCTACACCTTC. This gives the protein CASSSGLRGLRYGYTF.

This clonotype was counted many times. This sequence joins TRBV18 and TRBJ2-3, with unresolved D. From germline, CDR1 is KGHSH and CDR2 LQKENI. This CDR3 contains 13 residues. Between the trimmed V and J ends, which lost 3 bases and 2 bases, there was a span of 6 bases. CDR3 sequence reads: CASSPEITDTQYF. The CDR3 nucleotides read TGTGCCAGCTCACCGGAGATCACAGATACGCAGTATTTT.

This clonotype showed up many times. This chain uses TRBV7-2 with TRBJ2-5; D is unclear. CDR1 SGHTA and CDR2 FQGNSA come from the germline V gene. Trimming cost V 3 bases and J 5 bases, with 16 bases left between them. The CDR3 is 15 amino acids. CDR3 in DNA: TGTGCCAGCAGCTTCACGACGGAGCCTGGGGAGACCCAGTACTTC. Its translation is CASSFTTEPGETQYF.

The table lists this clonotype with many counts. The CDR3 nucleotides are TGTGCCAGCAGCCTCTGGGGGGGTAGCGGGAGAAACAATGAGCAGTTCTTC. It codes for CASSLWGGSGRNNEQFF. This chain links TRBV28 with TRBJ2-1, with TRBD2 matching 9 bases. The CDR3 contains 17 residues. Germline lookup yields CDR1 MDHEN and CDR2 SYDVKM. Trimming cost V 6 bases and J 5 bases; bases outside gene matches: 14.

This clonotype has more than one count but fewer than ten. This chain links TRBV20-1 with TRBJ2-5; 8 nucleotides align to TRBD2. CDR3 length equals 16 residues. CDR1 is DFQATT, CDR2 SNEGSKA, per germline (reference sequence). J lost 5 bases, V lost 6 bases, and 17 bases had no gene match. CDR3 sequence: CSANHPAAGDSETQYF. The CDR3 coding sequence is TGCAGTGCGAACCACCCTGCAGCGGGAGACTCGGAGACCCAGTACTTC.

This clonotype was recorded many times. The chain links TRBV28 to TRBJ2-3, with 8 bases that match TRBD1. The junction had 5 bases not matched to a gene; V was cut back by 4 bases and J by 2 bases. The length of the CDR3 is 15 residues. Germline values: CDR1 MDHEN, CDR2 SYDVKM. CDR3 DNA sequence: TGTGCCAGCAGTTCGACAGGGGCGGACACAGATACGCAGTATTTT. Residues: CASSSTGADTDTQYF. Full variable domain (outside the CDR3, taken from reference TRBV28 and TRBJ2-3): DVKVTQSSRYLVKRTGEKVFLECVQDMDHENMFWYRQDPGLGLRLIYFSYDVKMKEKGDIPEGYSVSREKKERFSLILESASTNQTSMYLCASSSTGADTDTQYFGPGTRLTVL.

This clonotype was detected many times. CDR3 coding DNA: TGCAGTGCCGATCTATCCGGAGTGGGGGAGGAGACCCAGTACTTC. Translating it yields CSADLSGVGEETQYF. The chain joins TRBV20-1 to TRBJ2-5, with D perhaps given as TRBD1 or TRBD2 (5 bases each). Germline loops: CDR1 DFQATT, CDR2 SNEGSKA (reference sequence). The V gene lost 6 bases and the J gene lost 5 bases, with 22 bases spanning the gap. This CDR3 is 15 amino acids long.

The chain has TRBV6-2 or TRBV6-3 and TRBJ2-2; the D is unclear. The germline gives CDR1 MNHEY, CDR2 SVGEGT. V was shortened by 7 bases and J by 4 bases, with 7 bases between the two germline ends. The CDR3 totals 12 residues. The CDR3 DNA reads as TGTGCCAGCACCATCAGCACCGGGGAGCTGTTTTTT. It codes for CASTISTGELFF.